A selection of T cell receptor beta chains follows, all from one sample in a study of T cell responses to AZD1222 COVID-19 vaccine. Sequencing was performed with immunoSEQ multiplex PCR; in TCRdb, only in-frame clones are kept and a portion is missing. This table has some 150,000 clones, 70% to 90% appearing once. The sample here was peripheral blood, taken 28 days after the second dose of the MenACWY control vaccine. These receptors originate from an adult who received the MenACWY meningococcal vaccine as a control. Each CDR3 is given with its conserved first and last residue. The D gene is left open where the match is weak. Size is omitted from some rows. Given values are once, few, many or a class for expanded clones.

v_gene,d_gene,abundance,j_gene,len,CDR3nt,CDR3aa
TRBV4-3,TRBD2,NA,TRBJ2-2,19,TGCGCCAGCAGCCAACTCCAAGGACTAGCGGGAGTGGGCACCGGGGAGCTGTTTTTT,CASSQLQGLAGVGTGELFF
TRBV20-1,NA,NA,TRBJ1-2,11,TGCAGTGCTAAAGTTTTCTATGGCTACACCTTC,CSAKVFYGYTF
TRBV28,NA,NA,TRBJ1-5,14,TGTGCCAGCTGTCAATTCCGGACAGATCAGCCCCAGCATTTT,CASCQFRTDQPQHF
TRBV5-1,TRBD2,NA,TRBJ2-7,16,TGCGCCAGCAGCTCACTCTTGGGCGGGAGCCCCTACGAGCAGTACTTC,CASSSLLGGSPYEQYF
TRBV5-1,NA,NA,TRBJ2-1,15,TGCGCCAGCAGCTTGGCCGCTGGCTCCTACAATGAGCAGTTCTTC,CASSLAAGSYNEQFF
TRBV11-3,TRBD1,few,TRBJ2-1,14,TGTGCCAGCAGCCCCCGGGACAGGGGGAATGAGCAGTTCTTC,CASSPRDRGNEQFF
TRBV18,NA,NA,TRBJ1-5,17,TGTGCCAGCTCACCCAAGCCGCCAGGGACGGGCAATCAGCCCCAGCATTTT,CASSPKPPGTGNQPQHF
TRBV7-2,NA,NA,TRBJ2-7,17,TGTGCCAGCAGTTTCACGGGACATCAAATGGGGTCCTACGAGCAGTACTTC,CASSFTGHQMGSYEQYF
TRBV24-1,TRBD1,NA,TRBJ1-2,15,TGTGCCACCAGTGAACCCGGGACAGCCATTGAGAGCTACACCTTC,CATSEPGTAIESYTF
TRBV25-1,NA,NA,TRBJ1-3,14,TGTGCCAGCAGTCAACAGGGTCCAGGAAACACCATATATTTT,CASSQQGPGNTIYF
TRBV19,NA,NA,TRBJ2-1,14,TGTGCCACCAGCCGGGGATCCGAGGTCAATGAGCAGTTCTTC,CATSRGSEVNEQFF
TRBV29-1,TRBD1,NA,TRBJ1-2,12,TGCAGCGCTGGACAGGGGGCGGGAGGCTACACCTTC,CSAGQGAGGYTF
TRBV18,NA,NA,TRBJ1-1,12,TGTGCCAGCTCGCCCGACAGGACTGAAGCTTTCTTT,CASSPDRTEAFF
TRBV5-6,NA,once,TRBJ2-7,14,TGTGCCAGCAGCTCGGCAGGGGCATCCTACGAGCAGTACTTC,CASSSAGASYEQYF
TRBV3-1/TRBV3-2,NA,once,TRBJ1-1,13,TGTGCCAGCATGCCCCGGGATGGCACTGAAGCTTTCTTT,CASMPRDGTEAFF
TRBV30,NA,few,TRBJ1-4,13,TGTGCCTGGAGTGGGGGACACAAGGAAAAACTGTTTTTT,CAWSGGHKEKLFF
TRBV3-1/TRBV3-2,NA,NA,TRBJ1-2,14,TGTGCCAGCAGCCAAGACTGGGGAACTAGGGGCTACACCTTC,CASSQDWGTRGYTF
TRBV27,TRBD1,once,TRBJ2-5,16,TGTGCCAGCAGTAAAGGAGGCAGGGGGCAGTTAGAGACCCAGTACTTC,CASSKGGRGQLETQYF
TRBV7-8,NA,once,TRBJ1-5,13,TGTGCCAGCAGCTTAATCAGGGCTCAGCCCCAGCATTTT,CASSLIRAQPQHF
TRBV28,NA,NA,TRBJ1-5,10,TGTGCCAGCAGTTCCCAGACCCAGCATTTT,CASSSQTQHF
TRBV18,NA,NA,TRBJ2-1,15,TGTGCCAGCTCACCATCGGGCCTACCTGGCAATGAGCAGTTCTTC,CASSPSGLPGNEQFF
TRBV5-4,TRBD1,once,TRBJ2-7,18,TGTGCCAGCAGTAAACCAAAGCTCGGGACAGGGGCCACCTACGAGCAGTACTTC,CASSKPKLGTGATYEQYF
TRBV19,TRBD1,NA,TRBJ1-1,15,TGTGCCAGTAGTTTCCCGACAGGGAGGCAGACTGAAGCTTTCTTT,CASSFPTGRQTEAFF
TRBV19,NA,NA,TRBJ2-1,18,TGTGCCAGTAGGCCGGACCTCTCTAGCGTCACCTCCTACAATGAGCAGTTCTTC,CASRPDLSSVTSYNEQFF
TRBV30,NA,once,TRBJ2-2,11,TGTGCCTGGAGTGTCGGAGGGGAGCTGTTTTTT,CAWSVGGELFF
TRBV19,NA,NA,TRBJ1-2,13,TGTGCCAGTAAATGGGACGGAGACTATGGCTACACCTTC,CASKWDGDYGYTF
TRBV11-3,NA,NA,TRBJ2-1,15,TGTGCCAGCAGCCCGGCAGGGGCAGCCTACAATGAGCAGTTCTTC,CASSPAGAAYNEQFF
TRBV4-1,TRBD1,NA,TRBJ1-6,16,TGCGCCAGCAGCCAACCACGACAGGGGGCCAATTCACCCCTCCACTTT,CASSQPRQGANSPLHF
TRBV5-4,NA,NA,TRBJ1-2,15,TGTGCCAGCAGCTTGATCGGGCCCCACAACTATGGCTACACCTTC,CASSLIGPHNYGYTF
TRBV7-2,NA,NA,TRBJ1-4,15,TGTGCCAGCAGCTTAGTTGGTCTAAGAAAGGAAAAACTGTTTTTT,CASSLVGLRKEKLFF
TRBV24-1,TRBD1,NA,TRBJ1-1,12,TGTGCCACCGCCGACAGGGACACTGAAGCTTTCTTT,CATADRDTEAFF
TRBV2,TRBD1,NA,TRBJ1-1,15,TGTGCCAGCAGTGAACAGGGGGCGAGAAACACTGAAGCTTTCTTT,CASSEQGARNTEAFF
TRBV7-9,TRBD1,NA,TRBJ1-2,14,TGTGCCAGCGTAGAGTCAGGGGGCACCTATGGCTACACCTTC,CASVESGGTYGYTF
TRBV28,TRBD1,NA,TRBJ2-7,15,TGTGCCAGCAGGACGGGACAGGGGGTCTCCTACGAGCAGTACTTC,CASRTGQGVSYEQYF
TRBV11-2,NA,NA,TRBJ1-2,12,TGTGCCAGCAGCGCTTATCCTTTTGGCTACACCTTC,CASSAYPFGYTF
TRBV7-2,NA,NA,TRBJ1-3,13,TGTGCCAGCAGCTTCGACCTAGGAAACACCATATATTTT,CASSFDLGNTIYF
TRBV18,NA,NA,TRBJ1-1,15,TGTGCCAGCTCACCCCAGGAGGGAGTGAACACTGAAGCTTTCTTT,CASSPQEGVNTEAFF
TRBV7-2,NA,NA,TRBJ2-3,14,TGTGCCAGCAGCCGCCCAGATCGCACAGATACGCAGTATTTT,CASSRPDRTDTQYF
TRBV4-1,TRBD1,NA,TRBJ2-2,16,TGCGCCAGCAGCCAAGAGGGGACAGGGCTCACCGGGGAGCTGTTTTTT,CASSQEGTGLTGELFF
TRBV19,NA,NA,TRBJ1-5,15,TGTGCCAGTAGTCCTTCCCCAACCCTGGGGCAGCCCCAGCATTTT,CASSPSPTLGQPQHF
TRBV6-5,NA,NA,TRBJ2-7,15,TGTGCCAGCAGTTACAGGGGCGGCCAGGCGTCCGAGCAGTACTTC,CASSYRGGQASEQYF
TRBV11-2,NA,NA,TRBJ2-7,17,TGTGCCAGCAGCTATCGGGGAGGGACAGGAGACCCTTACGAGCAGTACTTC,CASSYRGGTGDPYEQYF
TRBV18,NA,NA,TRBJ1-4,13,TGTGCCAGCTCACCAAGAGAAGACGAAAAACTGTTTTTT,CASSPREDEKLFF
TRBV10-1,TRBD2,NA,TRBJ2-5,15,TGCGCCAGTTCGGCTAGCGGGAGGGCCCGGGAGACCCAGTACTTC,CASSASGRARETQYF
TRBV19,NA,NA,TRBJ2-2,12,TGTGCCAGTAGTAGGAACACCGGGGAGCTGTTTTTT,CASSRNTGELFF
TRBV2,NA,NA,TRBJ1-1,10,TGTGCCAGCACACTAGATGAAGCTTTCTTT,CASTLDEAFF
TRBV12-3/TRBV12-4,NA,NA,TRBJ1-2,11,TGTGCCAGCAGTTTAATCGGGGGCTACACCTTC,CASSLIGGYTF
TRBV5-4,NA,NA,TRBJ1-2,14,TGTGCCAGCAGCTTGGGAGGGACACGCTATGGCTACACCTTC,CASSLGGTRYGYTF
TRBV5-1,TRBD1,NA,TRBJ1-1,16,TGCGCCAGCAGCTTGGTACCGGGACAGAAGAACACTGAAGCTTTCTTT,CASSLVPGQKNTEAFF